The 10 T cell receptor beta chains listed next were all sequenced from one sample in a study of CD8 T cells in ankylosing spondylitis. TCRdb re-analysed the 5' RACE reads in MiXCR, keeping a single row per CDR3 protein. The sample shows 200,000 or so distinct CDR3 sequences, about 26% of them seen only once. Sequencing used blood, either unsorted or a sorted T cell fraction (not recorded which). All receptors derive from a male donor with ankylosing spondylitis or in good health (not recorded which).

This clonotype came up many times. This chain links TRBV2 with TRBJ2-7; D might be TRBD2 (6 bases). V lost 6 bases to trimming and J lost 2 bases, with 14 bases between them. CDR3 size: 14 residues. In germline, CDR1 is SNHLY, CDR2 FYNNEI. The CDR3 DNA is TGTGCCAGCAGGCAGACTAGAACCACCTACGAGCAGTACTTC. As protein: CASRQTRTTYEQYF.

The J gene is TRBJ2-7, the V gene TRBV7-2; D uncertain. This CDR3 spans 13 amino acids. Germline V gene lookup returns CDR1 SGHTA and CDR2 FQGNSA. V was pared by 1 base and J by 5 bases, with 9 bases between. In DNA form, the CDR3 reads TGTGCCAGCAGCTTAGTTTTTGGGGACGAGCAGTACTTC. Protein sequence: CASSLVFGDEQYF.

The V gene is TRBV3-1, the J gene TRBJ2-7, with D perhaps TRBD2 (5 bases). This CDR3 region has 13 residues. Trimming shortened V by 1 base and J by 6 bases, and 10 bases separated the two germline ends. Germline CDR1 is LGHDT and CDR2 is YNNKEL (reference sequence). CDR3 in amino acids: CASSQVPAGEQYF. The DNA of the CDR3 is TGTGCCAGCAGCCAAGTCCCGGCGGGCGAGCAGTACTTC.

The chain uses TRBV20-1 and TRBJ2-3; D perhaps matches TRBD1 (6 bases). The CDR3 totals 16 residues. V was shortened by 6 bases and J by 5 bases, with 24 bases between the two germline ends. CDR1 and CDR2 from the germline V gene are DFQATT and SNEGSKA (reference sequence). CDR3 protein: CSAYRVGAGVGDTQYF. The CDR3 coding sequence is TGCAGTGCATACCGCGTGGGGGCCGGAGTGGGAGATACGCAGTATTTT.

This clonotype was seen at least ten times. The gene calls are TRBV6-2 or TRBV6-3 and TRBJ2-7, with a weak D call TRBD1 (5 bases). V lost 2 bases and J lost 2, with 10 bases in between. Germline CDR1 reads MNHEY; CDR2 reads SVGEGT. CDR3 length equals 14 residues. The CDR3 DNA follows: TGTGCCAGCAGTTACGACAGAAATACCTACGAGCAGTACTTC. Residues: CASSYDRNTYEQYF.

This clonotype appeared many times. The V call is TRBV12-3 or TRBV12-4, the J call TRBJ1-6; D unresolved. Trimming removed 5 bases at V and 7 bases at J, with 12 bases between. The CDR3 consists of 14 residues. The CDR3 nucleotides read TGTGCCAGCAGTCGGACTCTTGCGAATTCACCCCTCCACTTT. Its translation: CASSRTLANSPLHF.

The V and J genes are TRBV9 and TRBJ2-3, with 9 bases fitting TRBD2. Trimming at V came to 3 bases and at J to 5 bases, leaving 16 bases not matched to a gene. Germline V gene lookup returns CDR1 SGDLS and CDR2 YYNGEE. This CDR3 contains 18 residues. Here the CDR3 DNA reads TGTGCCAGCAGCGCCCGGCCGAGCGGGAGGCAGTACTTAGATACGCAGTATTTT. Translating it yields CASSARPSGRQYLDTQYF.

The chain joins TRBV12-3 or TRBV12-4 to TRBJ2-3, with D perhaps assigned TRBD1 or TRBD2 (5 bases each). The CDR3 extends over 15 amino acids. Trimming left V 6 bases short and J 2 bases short, with 15 bases between. CDR3 residues: CASRTGRRFTDTQYF. The CDR3 DNA reads TGTGCCAGCAGGACGGGACGGAGATTCACAGATACGCAGTATTTT.

Details on this clonotype: This may be a read error: a much more frequent sequence differs by one nucleotide. This chain uses TRBV10-2 with TRBJ2-1; 9 bases agree with TRBD2. The CDR3 has 16 residues. Germline V CDR1 and CDR2: WSHSY, SAAADI. The CDR3 here is CASCELTSGLYNEQFF. The CDR3 DNA is TGCGCCAGCTGTGAGTTGACTAGCGGTTTGTACAATGAGCAGTTCTTC.

The chain carries TRBV29-1 and TRBJ2-1; possibly TRBD1 or TRBD2 for D (5 bases each). The length of the CDR3 is 12 residues. Trimming removed 6 bases from V and 12 bases from J, with 18 bases in between. In germline, CDR1 is SQVTM, CDR2 ANQGSEA. The CDR3 DNA is TGCAGCGTCCGACGGGGACCGGATGTGCAGTTCTTC. Amino acids: CSVRRGPDVQFF.